This T cell receptor beta chain was documented in a study of blood T cell repertoires in COVID-19. Across the whole study: The United States, Italy and Spain were the sources of the acute and convalescent COVID-19 samples. T cells, B-cell-depleted T cells, or PBMCs provided the cDNA or gDNA that served as material.

This CDR3 comprises 14 residues. V was cut by 2 bases and J by 1 base, with 8 bases left in between. Germline loops: CDR1 MNHEY, CDR2 SVGEGT. In the original processing: It was from reference gene primer amplification that nucleated cell counts were estimated. Generated by immunoSEQ multiplex PCR, the TCRdb table keeps only in-frame clones and is missing some. The DNA was the basis for D and trimming; V, J and clone size are from that table. The data show around 72,000 clones, more than 75% seen once. The sample taken for sequencing was peripheral blood. This receptor was taken from a man aged 50 or older with active COVID-19. The rearrangement joins TRBV6-2 or TRBV6-3 to TRBJ1-1; a possible D gene is TRBD1 (6 bases). The CDR3 sequence: CASSYLGQNTEAFF. As DNA, the CDR3 is TGTGCCAGCAGTTACCTGGGACAGAACACTGAAGCTTTCTTT.